These T cell receptor beta chains were read from a single sample in a study of glioma-infiltrating T cells after dendritic cell vaccination. Assay used: immunoSEQ multiplex PCR; TCRdb lists only in-frame clones, some missing. The table lists some 100,000 clones, roughly three quarters of them singletons. The specimen comprised blood, sampled before dendritic cell vaccination. The receptors come from a human donor with glioblastoma. CDR3s include the opening cysteine and the closing phenylalanine or tryptophan. Fields, in order: D gene, J gene, clone size, V gene, CDR3 DNA, CDR3 protein. The D gene is left open where the match is weak. Only some rows state a clone size, as once, few, many or a class for expanded clones.

>.|TRBJ1-3|.|TRBV30
TGTGCCTGGAGTGTAGGGGCCCGAATGGCGGGAAACACCATATATTTT
CAWSVGARMAGNTIYF
>.|TRBJ1-5|.|TRBV6-5
TGTGCCAGCAGCACCCAGGGTAGCAATCAGCCCCAGCATTTT
CASSTQGSNQPQHF
>.|TRBJ2-1|once|TRBV18
TGTGCCAGCTCACCCGGGGTCAGCTCCTACAATGAGCAGTTCTTC
CASSPGVSSYNEQFF
>.|TRBJ1-5|.|TRBV5-4
TGTGCCAGCAGCCCTAGGCCCGGTACTAGCAATCAGCCCCAGCATTTT
CASSPRPGTSNQPQHF
>.|TRBJ1-2|.|TRBV29-1
TGCAGCGTCCCTCTTGGCAGCGGGAGATATGGCTACACCTTC
CSVPLGSGRYGYTF
>.|TRBJ2-1|once|TRBV19
TGTGCCAGTAGTATAGTTGGCAGGCTGCAGTTCTTC
CASSIVGRLQFF
>.|TRBJ2-7|.|TRBV5-6
TGTGCCAGCAGCCAAAGACAGGCCGCCTACGAGCAGTACTTC
CASSQRQAAYEQYF
>TRBD1|TRBJ2-6|.|TRBV5-1
TGCGCCAGCAGCTTGAGGGACAGGGGATCGGGGGCCAACGTCCTGACTTTC
CASSLRDRGSGANVLTF
>.|TRBJ2-3|.|TRBV6-6
TGTGCCAGCTACCAGGGGATCACAGATACGCAGTATTTT
CASYQGITDTQYF
>.|TRBJ1-3|.|TRBV7-9
TGTGCCAGCAGCTTGGGGGCCATCTCGGACACCATATATTTT
CASSLGAISDTIYF
>.|TRBJ2-1|.|TRBV30
TGTGCCTGGAGCAGGGGAGACTTCCGAGGGGCCAATGAGCAGTTCTTC
CAWSRGDFRGANEQFF
>.|TRBJ1-1|.|TRBV2
TGTGCCAGCAGTACACAGGGTACCCCAGCTTTCTTT
CASSTQGTPAFF
>TRBD1|TRBJ1-2|.|TRBV30
TGTGCCTGGAGGTTGGGCGGGACAGGGAATGGCGGCTACACCTTC
CAWRLGGTGNGGYTF
>TRBD1|TRBJ2-7|.|TRBV2
TGTGCCCTAAGAGTACTGAGGGGGCCCCTGTACTACGAGCAGTACTTC
CALRVLRGPLYYEQYF
>.|TRBJ2-1|.|TRBV11-3
TGTGCCAGCAGCCGTACTGGCTACAATGAGCAGTTCTTC
CASSRTGYNEQFF
>.|TRBJ1-1|.|TRBV5-1
TGCGCCAGCAGCTTGGATGGAGGGGACACTGAAGCTTTCTTT
CASSLDGGDTEAFF
>TRBD1|TRBJ1-5|once|TRBV6-5
TGTGCCAGCAGTTACTCGACAGGGAAATCAGCCCAGCATTTT
CASSYSTGKSAQHF
>.|TRBJ1-1|.|TRBV19
TGTGCCAGCAGTCATCAGGGGAACACTGAAGCTTTCTTT
CASSHQGNTEAFF
>.|TRBJ2-3|.|TRBV7-3
TGTGCCAGCAGCAACACAGGGACAGATACGCAGTATTTT
CASSNTGTDTQYF
>.|TRBJ2-5|once|TRBV4-2
TGTGCCAGCAGCCATATAGATGGAGAGACCCAGTACTTC
CASSHIDGETQYF
>TRBD2|TRBJ2-5|.|TRBV5-6
TGTGCCAGCAGCCGAGGAGCGGGGGACCGATGGGAGACCCAGTACTTC
CASSRGAGDRWETQYF
>.|TRBJ2-7|.|TRBV5-8
TGTGCCAGCAGATCTCGGGGGGCTTCCTACGAGCAGTACTTC
CASRSRGASYEQYF
>TRBD2|TRBJ2-7|.|TRBV9
TGTGCCAGCAGCGTAGACGGAGGACTAGCGGGGGGCGGCCTAGGGGAGCAGTACTTC
CASSVDGGLAGGGLGEQYF
>.|TRBJ2-7|.|TRBV5-1
TGCGCCAGCAGCTTGGCCGGCTCCTACGAGCAGTACTTC
CASSLAGSYEQYF
>.|TRBJ2-2|.|TRBV28
TGTGCCAGCGGCCGGAGGCTCGGGGGCACCGGGGAGCTGTTTTTT
CASGRRLGGTGELFF
>.|TRBJ1-1|.|TRBV6-6
TGTGCCAGCAGTTACCTGGCAGGGGAAGCTTTCTTT
CASSYLAGEAFF
>.|TRBJ2-2|.|TRBV29-1
TGCAGCGTTTTGAGGACTCGGACCGGGGAGCTGTTTTTT
CSVLRTRTGELFF
>.|TRBJ1-6|few|TRBV7-8
TGTGCCAGCAGCTTAGACTTTGAAATTTCGGGCCGGGATCGGTCCCTCCACTTT
CASSLDFEISGRDRSLHF
>.|TRBJ1-1|.|TRBV30
TGTGCCTTCGGAACAGGAGACACTGAAGCTTTCTTT
CAFGTGDTEAFF
>.|TRBJ1-2|.|TRBV6-5
TGTGCCAGCAGTTACTCGACGCGGGGGTTAGGCTATGGCTACACCTTC
CASSYSTRGLGYGYTF
>TRBD1|TRBJ1-1|.|TRBV5-1
TGCGCCAGCAGCTTCGGGACAGGGGGCGCGGACACTGAAGCTTTCTTT
CASSFGTGGADTEAFF
>TRBD1|TRBJ1-2|.|TRBV6-5
TGTGCCAGCAGCCCCGGGACAGGGACTTATGGCTACACCTTC
CASSPGTGTYGYTF
>TRBD2|TRBJ2-7|.|TRBV7-3
TGTGCCAGCAGCCTCGTAAGCGGGGTAGGATACGAGCAGTACTTC
CASSLVSGVGYEQYF
>.|TRBJ1-5|once|TRBV5-4
TGTGCCAGCAGCTTTGAGGGCGGTCAGCCCCAGCATTTT
CASSFEGGQPQHF
>TRBD1|TRBJ1-3|.|TRBV19
TGTGCCAGTATCTCAATAATTGGGACAGATAAGAGAAACACCATATATTTT
CASISIIGTDKRNTIYF
>TRBD2|TRBJ2-3|few|TRBV2
TGTGCCAGCAGTGACCCGACTAGCGGGTTTGTATCCACAGATACGCAGTATTTT
CASSDPTSGFVSTDTQYF